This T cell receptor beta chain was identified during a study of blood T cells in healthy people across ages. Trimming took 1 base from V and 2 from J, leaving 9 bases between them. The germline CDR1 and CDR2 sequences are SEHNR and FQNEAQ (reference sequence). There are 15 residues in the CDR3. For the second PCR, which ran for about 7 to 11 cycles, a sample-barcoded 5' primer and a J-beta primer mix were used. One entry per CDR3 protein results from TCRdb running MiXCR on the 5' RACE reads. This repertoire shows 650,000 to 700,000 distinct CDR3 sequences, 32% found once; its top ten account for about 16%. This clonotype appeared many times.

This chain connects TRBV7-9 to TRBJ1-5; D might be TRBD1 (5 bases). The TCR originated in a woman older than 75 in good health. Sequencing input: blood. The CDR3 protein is CASSLGGLGNQPQHF. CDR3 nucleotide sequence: TGTGCCAGCAGCTTAGGGGGCTTGGGCAATCAGCCCCAGCATTTT.